The 18 T cell receptor beta chains below come from one sample, sequenced in a study of CD8+ T cells in alopecia areata. Noted treatment: oral pan-JAK inhibitor, 5-10 mg twice daily. Sequencing templates came from extracted RNA that was reverse transcribed into cDNA. Using immunoSEQ multiplex PCR, the repertoire was profiled, and TCRdb retains in-frame clones only, with some absent. The sample records about 200,000 clones, roughly three fifths being singletons. The sample was CD4+ T cells sorted from blood, taken around week 49, from a patient treated with tofacitinib. These receptors were collected from a human donor with alopecia areata.

The CDR3: CASSPRDRGLFYGYTF. The CDR3 nucleotides are TGTGCCAGCAGCCCCCGAGATAGGGGTTTGTTCTATGGCTACACCTTC. This sequence joins TRBV7-2 and TRBJ1-2; a possible D gene is TRBD1 (5 bases). The CDR3 extends over 16 amino acids. The V gene lost 5 bases and the J gene lost 4 bases, with 20 bases spanning the gap. Germline V gene lookup returns CDR1 SGHTA and CDR2 FQGNSA.

J is TRBJ2-7 and V is TRBV6-1; tentatively, D is TRBD1 or TRBD2 (6 bases each). The CDR3 is made up of 15 amino acids. CDR1 and CDR2 from the germline V gene are MNHNS and SASEGT. Deletions cut 8 bases from V and 2 bases from J, with 19 bases between. The CDR3 loop is CASRALGRGAYEQYF. Here the CDR3 DNA reads TGTGCCAGCCGGGCCCTGGGTAGGGGGGCCTACGAGCAGTACTTC.

The chain combines TRBV7-2 with TRBJ2-3; perhaps D is TRBD1 or TRBD2 (5 bases each). The CDR3 runs to 17 residues. CDR1 is SGHTA, CDR2 FQGNSA, per germline. Trimming stripped 2 bases from V and 2 bases from J, with 17 bases between. The CDR3: CASSLQSGAKNTDTQYF. The CDR3 DNA reads as TGTGCCAGCAGCTTACAGTCCGGGGCTAAAAACACAGATACGCAGTATTTT.

The chain couples TRBV13 to TRBJ2-7; D possibly corresponds to TRBD2 (5 bases). Germline assignment: CDR1 PRHDT and CDR2 FYEKMQ (reference sequence). V dropped 2 bases and J dropped 6 bases, with 11 bases sitting between them. This CDR3 is 13 amino acids long. In nucleotides, the CDR3 is TGTGCCAGCAGCTTAATAGACTATTCCGAGCAGTACTTC. Translation gives CASSLIDYSEQYF.

To note about this clone: Other DNA sequences within the sample encode an identical CDR3. This chain links TRBV18 with TRBJ1-1; 9 nucleotides line up with TRBD1. With 3 bases clipped from V and 1 base from J, the junction kept 3 bases outside the gene matches. Germline V gene data show CDR1 as KGHSH and CDR2 as LQKENI. The CDR3 has 15 amino acids. CDR3 DNA: TGTGCCAGCTCACCTCGACAGGGGGAGAACACTGAAGCTTTCTTT. It specifies CASSPRQGENTEAFF.

This clone was seen only a few times. This chain links TRBV9 with TRBJ2-2; 9 bases are shared with TRBD1. The CDR3 has 15 residues. V trimming: 4 bases; J trimming: 6 bases; junction bases outside the gene matches: 7. CDR1 is SGDLS and CDR2 is YYNGEE in the germline V gene. CDR3 sequence reads: CASSLGQGQAGELFF. CDR3 nucleotides: TGTGCCAGCAGCCTAGGACAGGGGCAAGCCGGGGAGCTGTTTTTT.

V gene TRBV29-1 combines with J gene TRBJ2-3, with 7 nucleotides matching TRBD1. V trimming: 0 bases; J trimming: 5 bases; junction bases outside the gene matches: 8. The CDR3 covers 15 residues. From germline, CDR1 is SQVTM and CDR2 ANQGSEA. The CDR3 region is CSVEDPYRGIDTQYF. The CDR3 region has the DNA TGCAGCGTTGAAGATCCCTACAGGGGAATAGATACGCAGTATTTT.

This chain joins TRBV5-1 and TRBJ2-7; 12 bases are shared with TRBD2. The length of the CDR3 is 15 residues. The V gene end was trimmed by 2 bases and the J gene end by 3 bases; junction bases not matched to a gene: 3. The germline V gene has CDR1 SGHRS and CDR2 YFSETQ. The CDR3 is CASSLLAGGNYEQYF. Here the CDR3 DNA reads TGCGCCAGCAGCTTACTAGCGGGGGGCAACTACGAGCAGTACTTC.

J is TRBJ1-2 and V is TRBV4-2; 7 positions match TRBD1. The CDR3 sequence is 16 residues long. With 0 bases clipped from V and 5 bases from J, the junction kept 9 bases outside the gene matches. Germline V gene lookup returns CDR1 LGHNA and CDR2 YNFKEQ. CDR3 bases: TGTGCCAGCAGCCAAGATGGGACAGCCAGACCTTATGGCTACACCTTC. Residues: CASSQDGTARPYGYTF.

The chain combines TRBV7-2 with TRBJ2-7, with 15 bases identical to TRBD2. Germline V CDR1 and CDR2: SGHTA, FQGNSA. The CDR3 length is 19 residues. With V trimmed by 10 bases and J by 0 bases, 16 bases remained unmatched. The CDR3 DNA sequence: TGTGCCACCGTCCGCGCCGGGACTAGCGGGGGGATTTACTCCTACGAGCAGTACTTC. It encodes CATVRAGTSGGIYSYEQYF.

This sequence joins TRBV5-1 and TRBJ2-3; D might be TRBD2 (5 bases). Germline lookup yields CDR1 SGHRS and CDR2 YFSETQ. Trimming pared 4 bases from V and 0 bases from J, leaving 15 bases between. This CDR3 region has 16 residues. For the CDR3, the DNA is TGCGCCAGCAGCCCGGACTCCCCCGGGAGCACAGATACGCAGTATTTT. Protein product: CASSPDSPGSTDTQYF. Using reference TRBV5-1 and TRBJ2-3 for the parts outside the CDR3, the full variable domain is KAGVTQTPRYLIKTRGQQVTLSCSPISGHRSVSWYQQTPGQGLQFLFEYFSETQRNKGNFPGRFSGRQFSNSRSEMNVSTLELGDSALYLCASSPDSPGSTDTQYFGPGTRLTVL.

The rearrangement links TRBV30 to TRBJ1-5, with 7 bases that match TRBD1. The CDR3 length is 15 residues. CDR1 is GTSNPN, CDR2 SVGIG, per germline (reference sequence). Germline trimming cut 0 bases from V and 3 bases from J; bases unmatched to any gene: 5. Written as DNA, the CDR3 is TGTGCCTGGAGTGTACGACAGGGTAACAATCAGCCCCAGCATTTT. Its translation: CAWSVRQGNNQPQHF.

This clone was counted only a few times. The chain combines TRBV29-1 with TRBJ2-7; 8 nucleotides align to TRBD1. The CDR3 is 13 amino acids. J was trimmed by 3 bases and V by 3 bases; bases with no gene match: 4. Germline CDR1 reads SQVTM; CDR2 reads ANQGSEA. DNA for the CDR3: TGCAGCGTTGACGGGACAGGCGACTACGAGCAGTACTTC. This encodes CSVDGTGDYEQYF.

V usage is TRBV4-3 and J usage is TRBJ2-7; TRBD2 might be the D (5 bases). V lost 0 bases, J lost 6 bases, and 12 bases lay in between. Germline values: CDR1 LGHNA, CDR2 YSLEER. The CDR3 spans 14 residues. The CDR3 is CASSQDALAREQYF. CDR3 DNA: TGCGCCAGCAGCCAAGATGCGCTAGCCCGCGAGCAGTACTTC.

This chain connects TRBV12-5 to TRBJ2-7; 8 nucleotides match TRBD1. The CDR3 sequence is 12 residues long. Germline assignment: CDR1 LGHNT and CDR2 FRNRAP. With 8 bases clipped from V and 5 bases from J, the junction kept 5 bases outside the gene matches. Here the CDR3 reads CASTGTGNEQYF. The DNA of the CDR3 is TGTGCTAGTACCGGGACAGGTAACGAGCAGTACTTC.

CDR3 nucleotide sequence: TGTGCCAGCAGCGCACAGACAGGGGTGGGTGGCTACACCTTC. It is translated as CASSAQTGVGGYTF. The chain is built from TRBV7-2 and TRBJ1-2; 8 nucleotides line up with TRBD1. Germline CDR1 reads SGHTA; CDR2 reads FQGNSA. The J segment lost 7 bases and the V segment lost 5 bases, leaving 9 bases of the junction unmatched. CDR3 length: 14 amino acids.

The CDR3 loop is CASSPRQGLNYEQYF. The CDR3 bases are TGTGCCAGCAGCCCTAGACAGGGCCTCAACTACGAGCAGTACTTC. The rearrangement uses TRBV11-2 and TRBJ2-7; TRBD1 aligns across 7 bases. The CDR3 extends over 15 amino acids. The V gene end was trimmed by 5 bases and the J gene end by 3 bases; junction bases not matched to a gene: 10. The V gene's germline CDR1 is SGHAT and CDR2 FQNNGV. The complete variable domain, with remaining parts taken from reference TRBV11-2 and TRBJ2-7, reads EAGVAQSPRYKIIEKRQSVAFWCNPISGHATLYWYQQILGQGPKLLIQFQNNGVVDDSQLPKDRFSAERLKGVDSTLKIQPAKLEDSAVYLCASSPRQGLNYEQYFGPGTRLTVT.

This CDR3 is CASSPQTGGLVETQYF. The DNA of the CDR3 is TGTGCCAGCAGCCCTCAGACAGGGGGCTTGGTGGAGACCCAGTACTTC. The chain couples TRBV5-4 to TRBJ2-5; 10 positions match TRBD1. This CDR3 contains 16 residues. Germline-derived CDR1 and CDR2 are SGHNT and YYREEE (reference sequence). The V and J ends lost 4 bases and 5 bases, in that order; junction bases with no gene match: 11.